This T cell receptor beta chain was obtained from a study of T cells in Graves' hyperthyroidism and ophthalmopathy. Turning to the study itself: Pretreatment peripheral blood was obtained at initial diagnosis.

Amplification targeted TCR beta CDR3 regions from RNA transcripts. The TCR CDR3 first-round RT-PCR relied on the HTBI primer set. TCRdb re-called the multiplex PCR reads through MiXCR, storing one row per CDR3 protein. The repertoire holds over 300,000 distinct CDR3 sequences, with approximately 15% as singletons. To note about this clonotype: Its cognate antigen is unknown.

CDR1 and CDR2 (germline): MNHEY, SVGAGI. V gave up 4 bases and J gave up 6 bases, with 9 bases separating them. The CDR3 length is 13 residues. Study observations and caveats: Clonotypes that were expanded in thyroid above 0.001 mostly appeared in blood too.

What was sequenced was blood. The sequence was collected from a woman in her sixties or seventies with Graves' hyperthyroidism. The rearrangement links TRBV6-5 to TRBJ2-2; D may be TRBD2 (6 bases). The CDR3 loop is CASSSGDAGELFF. DNA of the CDR3: TGTGCCAGCAGTTCGGGGGACGCCGGGGAGCTGTTTTTT.